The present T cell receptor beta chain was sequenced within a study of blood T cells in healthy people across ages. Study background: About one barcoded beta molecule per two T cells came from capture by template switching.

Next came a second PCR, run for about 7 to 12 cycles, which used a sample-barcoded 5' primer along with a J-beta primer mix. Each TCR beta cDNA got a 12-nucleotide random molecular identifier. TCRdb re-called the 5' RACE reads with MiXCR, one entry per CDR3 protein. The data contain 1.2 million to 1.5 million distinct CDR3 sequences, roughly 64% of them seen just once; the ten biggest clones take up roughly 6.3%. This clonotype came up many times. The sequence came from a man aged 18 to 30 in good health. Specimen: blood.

The CDR3 loop reads CSVEGDRVYEQYF. The CDR3 region has the DNA TGCAGCGTTGAAGGAGACAGGGTCTACGAGCAGTACTTC. V and J are TRBV29-1 and TRBJ2-7, with 7 nucleotides matching TRBD1. Germline V gene lookup returns CDR1 SQVTM and CDR2 ANQGSEA. This CDR3 has 13 residues. The V segment lost 1 base and the J segment 3 bases; nucleotides outside the gene matches: 3.